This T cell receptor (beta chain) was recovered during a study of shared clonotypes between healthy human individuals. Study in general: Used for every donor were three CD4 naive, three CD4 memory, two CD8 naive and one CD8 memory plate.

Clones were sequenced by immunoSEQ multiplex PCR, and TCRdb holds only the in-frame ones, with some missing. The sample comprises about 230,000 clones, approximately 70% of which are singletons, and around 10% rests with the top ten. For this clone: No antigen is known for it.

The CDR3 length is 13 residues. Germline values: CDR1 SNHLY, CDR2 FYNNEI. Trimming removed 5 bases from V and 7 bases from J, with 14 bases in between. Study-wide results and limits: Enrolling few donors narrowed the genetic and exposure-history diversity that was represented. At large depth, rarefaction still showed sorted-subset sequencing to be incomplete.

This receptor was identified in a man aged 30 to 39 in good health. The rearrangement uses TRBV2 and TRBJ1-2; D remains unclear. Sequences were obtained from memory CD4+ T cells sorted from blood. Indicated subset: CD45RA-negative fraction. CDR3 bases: TGTGCCAGCAGTCAAAAAGGGAATACTGGCTACACCTTC. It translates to CASSQKGNTGYTF. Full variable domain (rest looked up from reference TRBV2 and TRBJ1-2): EPEVTQTPSHQVTQMGQEVILRCVPISNHLYFYWYRQILGQKVEFLVSFYNNEISEKSEIFDDQFSVERPDGSNFTLKIRSTKLEDSAMYFCASSQKGNTGYTFGSGTRLTVV.